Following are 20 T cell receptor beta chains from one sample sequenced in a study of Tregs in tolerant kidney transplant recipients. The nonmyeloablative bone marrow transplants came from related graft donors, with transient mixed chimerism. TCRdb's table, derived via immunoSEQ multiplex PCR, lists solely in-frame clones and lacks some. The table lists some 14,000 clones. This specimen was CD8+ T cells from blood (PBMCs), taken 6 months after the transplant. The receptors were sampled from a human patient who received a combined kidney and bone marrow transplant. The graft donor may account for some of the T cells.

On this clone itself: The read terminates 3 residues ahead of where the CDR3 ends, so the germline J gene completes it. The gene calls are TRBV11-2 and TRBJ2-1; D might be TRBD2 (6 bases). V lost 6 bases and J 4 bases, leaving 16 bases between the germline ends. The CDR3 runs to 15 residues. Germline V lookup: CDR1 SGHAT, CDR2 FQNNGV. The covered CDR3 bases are TGTGCCAGCAGGACTAGGGATTTTCCTTACAATGAG. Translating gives CASRTRDFPYNE. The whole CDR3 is CASRTRDFPYNEQFF.

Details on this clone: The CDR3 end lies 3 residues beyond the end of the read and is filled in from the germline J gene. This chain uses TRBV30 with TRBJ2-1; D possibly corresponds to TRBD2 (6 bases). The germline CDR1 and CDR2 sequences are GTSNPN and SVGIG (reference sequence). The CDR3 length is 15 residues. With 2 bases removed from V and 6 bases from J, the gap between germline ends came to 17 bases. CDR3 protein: CAWSLRGLGFNEQFF. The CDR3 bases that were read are TGTGCCTGGAGTCTTAGGGGACTCGGATTCAATGAG.

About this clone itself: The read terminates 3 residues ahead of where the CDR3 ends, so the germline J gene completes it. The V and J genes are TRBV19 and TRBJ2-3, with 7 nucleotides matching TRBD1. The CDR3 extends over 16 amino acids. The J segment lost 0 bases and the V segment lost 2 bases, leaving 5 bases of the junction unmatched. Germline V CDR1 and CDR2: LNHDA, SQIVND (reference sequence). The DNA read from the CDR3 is TGTGCCAGTAGTATACGGACAGGTACTAGCACAGATACG. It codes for CASSIRTGTSTDT. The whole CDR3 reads CASSIRTGTSTDTQYF.

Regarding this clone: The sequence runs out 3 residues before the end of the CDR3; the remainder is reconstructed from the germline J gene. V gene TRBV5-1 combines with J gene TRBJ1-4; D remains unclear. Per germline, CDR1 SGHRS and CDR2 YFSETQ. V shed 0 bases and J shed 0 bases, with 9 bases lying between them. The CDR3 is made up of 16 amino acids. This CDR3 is CASSLGGLATNEKLFF. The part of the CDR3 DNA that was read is TGCGCCAGCAGCTTGGGAGGGCTTGCAACTAATGAAAAA. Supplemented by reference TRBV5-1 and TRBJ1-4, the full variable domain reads KAGVTQTPRYLIKTRGQQVTLSCSPISGHRSVSWYQQTPGQGLQFLFEYFSETQRNKGNFPGRFSGRQFSNSRSEMNVSTLELGDSALYLCASSLGGLATNEKLFFGSGTQLSVL.

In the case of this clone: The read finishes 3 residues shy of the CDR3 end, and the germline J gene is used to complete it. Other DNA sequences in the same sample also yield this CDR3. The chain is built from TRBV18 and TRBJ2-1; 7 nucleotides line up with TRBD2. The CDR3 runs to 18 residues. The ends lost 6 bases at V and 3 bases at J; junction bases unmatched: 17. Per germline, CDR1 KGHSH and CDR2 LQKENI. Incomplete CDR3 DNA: TGTGCCAGCTCCCCCGCTTCTATGGGGGGGGAGATCTACAATGAG. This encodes CASSPASMGGEIYNE. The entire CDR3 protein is CASSPASMGGEIYNEQFF.

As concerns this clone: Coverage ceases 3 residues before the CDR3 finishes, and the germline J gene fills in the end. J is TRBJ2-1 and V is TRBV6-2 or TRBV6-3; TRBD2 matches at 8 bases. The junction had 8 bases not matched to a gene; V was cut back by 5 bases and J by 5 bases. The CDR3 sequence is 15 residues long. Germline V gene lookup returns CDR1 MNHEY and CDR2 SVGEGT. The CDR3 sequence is CASSTPGLGDNEQFF. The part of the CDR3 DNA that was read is TGTGCCAGCAGTACCCCGGGACTAGGGGACAATGAG.

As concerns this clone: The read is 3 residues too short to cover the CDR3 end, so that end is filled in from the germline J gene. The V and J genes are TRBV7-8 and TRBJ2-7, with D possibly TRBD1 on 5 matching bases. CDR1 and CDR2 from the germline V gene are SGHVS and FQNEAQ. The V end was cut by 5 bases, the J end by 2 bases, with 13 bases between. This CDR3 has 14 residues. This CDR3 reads CASSAKTQAYEQYF. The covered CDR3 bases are TGTGCCAGCAGCGCAAAAACACAGGCCTACGAG.

CDR3 amino acids: CASSPGGVNETQYF. Incomplete CDR3 DNA: TGCGCCAGCAGCCCCGGGGGGGTGAACGAGACC. The V gene is TRBV5-1, the J gene TRBJ2-5; 8 bases are a match to TRBD2. The read ends 3 residues shy of where the CDR3 ends; the end is completed using the germline J gene. V lost 4 bases, J lost 5 bases, and 7 bases stayed unmatched. The CDR3 has 14 amino acids. Germline CDR1 reads SGHRS; CDR2 reads YFSETQ.

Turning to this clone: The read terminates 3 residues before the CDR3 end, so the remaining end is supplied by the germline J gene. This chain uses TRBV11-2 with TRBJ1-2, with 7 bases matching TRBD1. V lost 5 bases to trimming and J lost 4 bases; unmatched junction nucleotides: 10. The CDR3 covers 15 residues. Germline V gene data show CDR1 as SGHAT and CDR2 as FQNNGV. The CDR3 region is CASSRSGQVTYGYTF. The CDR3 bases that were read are TGTGCCAGCAGCAGGTCCGGACAGGTGACCTATGGC.

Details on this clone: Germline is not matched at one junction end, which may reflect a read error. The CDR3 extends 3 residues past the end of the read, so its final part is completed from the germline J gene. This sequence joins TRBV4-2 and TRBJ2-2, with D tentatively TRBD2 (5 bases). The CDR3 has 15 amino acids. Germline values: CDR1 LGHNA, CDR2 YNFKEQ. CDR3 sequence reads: CASSQELDFTGELFF. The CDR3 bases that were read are TGCGCCAGCAGCCAGGAGCTGGACTTCACCGGGGAG.

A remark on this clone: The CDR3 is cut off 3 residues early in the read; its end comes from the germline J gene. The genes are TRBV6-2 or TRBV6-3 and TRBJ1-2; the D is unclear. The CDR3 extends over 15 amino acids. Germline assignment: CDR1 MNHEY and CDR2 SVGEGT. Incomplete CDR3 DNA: TGTGCCAGCAGCTGGACTAGCGGGATTGGAGATGAC. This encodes CASSWTSGIGDD. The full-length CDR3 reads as CASSWTSGIGDDYTF.

The chain's CDR3 is CASSSRDRGTTEAFF. The covered CDR3 bases are TGTGCCAGCAGCTCCCGGGACAGGGGGACTACTGAA. The chain couples TRBV7-9 to TRBJ1-1; 11 nucleotides align to TRBD1. Read coverage stops 3 residues before the CDR3 terminus; the germline J gene supplies the remainder. Trimming cost V 4 bases and J 5 bases; bases outside gene matches: 6. The CDR3 contains 15 residues. CDR1 is SEHNR and CDR2 is FQNEAQ in the germline V gene (reference sequence).

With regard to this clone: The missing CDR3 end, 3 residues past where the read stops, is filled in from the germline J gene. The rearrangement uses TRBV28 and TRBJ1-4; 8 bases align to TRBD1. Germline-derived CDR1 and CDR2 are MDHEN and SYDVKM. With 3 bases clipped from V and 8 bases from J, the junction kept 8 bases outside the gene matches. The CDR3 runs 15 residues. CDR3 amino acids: CASSLFTGGDEKLFF. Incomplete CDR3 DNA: TGTGCCAGCAGTTTGTTTACAGGGGGTGACGAAAAA.

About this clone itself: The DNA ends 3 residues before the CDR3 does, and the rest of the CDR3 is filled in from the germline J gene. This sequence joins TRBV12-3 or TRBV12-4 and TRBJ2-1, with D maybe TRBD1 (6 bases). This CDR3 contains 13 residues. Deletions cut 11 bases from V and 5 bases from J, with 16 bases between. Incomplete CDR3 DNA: TGTGCCTGCCACCCCGGGACACACAATGAG. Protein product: CACHPGTHNE. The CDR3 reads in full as CACHPGTHNEQFF.

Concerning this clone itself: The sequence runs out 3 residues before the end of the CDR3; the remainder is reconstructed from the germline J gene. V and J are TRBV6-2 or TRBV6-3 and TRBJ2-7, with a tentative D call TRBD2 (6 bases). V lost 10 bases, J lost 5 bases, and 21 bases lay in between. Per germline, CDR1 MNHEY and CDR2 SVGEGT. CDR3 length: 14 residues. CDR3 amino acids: CAILGGEKEHEQYF. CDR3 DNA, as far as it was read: TGTGCCATCCTCGGGGGAGAAAAAGAACACGAG.

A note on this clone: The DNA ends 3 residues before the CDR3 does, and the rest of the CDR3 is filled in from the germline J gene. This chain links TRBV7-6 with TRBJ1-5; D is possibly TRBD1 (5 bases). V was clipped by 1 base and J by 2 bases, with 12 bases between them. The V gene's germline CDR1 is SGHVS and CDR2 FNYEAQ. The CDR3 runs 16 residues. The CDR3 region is CASSLGGDNGNQPQHF. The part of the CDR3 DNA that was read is TGTGCCAGCAGCTTAGGAGGGGATAACGGCAATCAGCCC.

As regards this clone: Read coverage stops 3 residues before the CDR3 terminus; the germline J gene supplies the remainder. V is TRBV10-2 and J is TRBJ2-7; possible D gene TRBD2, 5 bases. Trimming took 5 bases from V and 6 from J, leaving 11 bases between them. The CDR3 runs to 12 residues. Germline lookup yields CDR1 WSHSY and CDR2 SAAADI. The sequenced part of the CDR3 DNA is TGCGCCAGCAGTTACGTAGAGGGCGAG. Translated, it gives CASSYVEGE. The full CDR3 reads CASSYVEGEQYF.

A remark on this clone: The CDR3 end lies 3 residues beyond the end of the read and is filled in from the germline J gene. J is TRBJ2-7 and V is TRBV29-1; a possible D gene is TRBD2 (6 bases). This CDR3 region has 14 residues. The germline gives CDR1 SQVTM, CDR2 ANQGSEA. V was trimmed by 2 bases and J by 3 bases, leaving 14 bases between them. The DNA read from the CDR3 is TGCAGCGTTGAAATCGGGGGAGCGGGCTACGAG. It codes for CSVEIGGAGYE. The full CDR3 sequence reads CSVEIGGAGYEQYF.

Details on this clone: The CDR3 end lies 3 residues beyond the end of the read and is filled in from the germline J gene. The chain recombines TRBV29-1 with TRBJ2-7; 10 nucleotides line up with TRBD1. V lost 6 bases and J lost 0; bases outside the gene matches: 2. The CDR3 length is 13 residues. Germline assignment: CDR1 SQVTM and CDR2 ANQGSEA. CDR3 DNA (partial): TGCAGCGTCAGGACAGGGGGCTCCTACGAG. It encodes CSVRTGGSYE. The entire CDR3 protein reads CSVRTGGSYEQYF.

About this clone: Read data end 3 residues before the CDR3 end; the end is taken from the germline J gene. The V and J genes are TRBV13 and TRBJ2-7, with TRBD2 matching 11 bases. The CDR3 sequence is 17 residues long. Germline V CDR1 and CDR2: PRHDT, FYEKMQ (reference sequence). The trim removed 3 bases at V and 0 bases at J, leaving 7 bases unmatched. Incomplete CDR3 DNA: TGTGCCAGCAGCTTCCTAGCGGGAGGCCCGAGCTCCTACGAG. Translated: CASSFLAGGPSSYE. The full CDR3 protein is CASSFLAGGPSSYEQYF.